This section outlines one T cell receptor beta chain sequence together with its context. This may be a read error, as it is one base from a much larger clone. There are 14 residues in the CDR3. Through a sample-barcoded 5' primer and a J-beta primer mix, a second PCR was run for roughly 6 to 11 cycles. TCRdb fed the 5' RACE reads into MiXCR, producing one record per CDR3 protein. The table shows over a million distinct CDR3 sequences, with 40% to 50% occurring only once. This record comes from a study of blood T cells in healthy people across ages. The V call is TRBV21-1, the J call TRBJ1-2; TRBD1 was called by the table and not checked on the DNA. TRBV21-1 counts as a pseudogene. The source material was blood. The TCR comes from a woman under 30 in good health. The CDR3 loop reads CASSRDRVQKRYTF. The CDR3 nucleotides are TGTGCCAGCAGCAGAGACAGGGTCCAAAAACGCTACACCTTC.